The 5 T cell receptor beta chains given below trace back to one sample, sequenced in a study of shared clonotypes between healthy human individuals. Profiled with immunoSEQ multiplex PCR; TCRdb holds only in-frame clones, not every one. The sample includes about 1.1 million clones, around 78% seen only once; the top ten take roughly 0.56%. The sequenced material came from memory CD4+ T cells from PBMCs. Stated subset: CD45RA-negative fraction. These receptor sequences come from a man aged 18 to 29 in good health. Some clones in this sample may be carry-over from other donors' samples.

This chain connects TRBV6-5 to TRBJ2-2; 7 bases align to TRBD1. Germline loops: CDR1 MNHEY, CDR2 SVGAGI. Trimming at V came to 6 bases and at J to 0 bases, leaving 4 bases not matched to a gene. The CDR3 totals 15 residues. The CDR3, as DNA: TGTGCCAGCAGAACCGGGACAGCGAACACCGGGGAGCTGTTTTTT. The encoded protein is CASRTGTANTGELFF.

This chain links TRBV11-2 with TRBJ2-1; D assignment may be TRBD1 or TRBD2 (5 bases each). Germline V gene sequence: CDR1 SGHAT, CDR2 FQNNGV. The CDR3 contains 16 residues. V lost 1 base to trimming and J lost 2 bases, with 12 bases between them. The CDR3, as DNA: TGTGCCAGCAGCTTAGGCGAGGGGAGCACCTACAATGAGCAGTTCTTC. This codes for CASSLGEGSTYNEQFF.

This CDR3 is CASSTLAGGDNEQFF. The CDR3 bases are TGTGCCAGCAGTACCCTAGCGGGAGGTGACAATGAGCAGTTCTTC. The chain carries TRBV28 and TRBJ2-1; 11 nucleotides align to TRBD2. After removal of 5 bases from V and 5 bases from J, the junction contained 5 bases not matched to a gene. The CDR3 is 15 amino acids. Germline V CDR1 and CDR2: MDHEN, SYDVKM.

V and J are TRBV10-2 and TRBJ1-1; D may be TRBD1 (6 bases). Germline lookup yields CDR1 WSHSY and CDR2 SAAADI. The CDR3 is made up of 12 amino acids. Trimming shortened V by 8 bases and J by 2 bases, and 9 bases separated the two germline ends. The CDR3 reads CASGDINTEAFF. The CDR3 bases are TGCGCCAGCGGGGACATAAACACTGAAGCTTTCTTT.

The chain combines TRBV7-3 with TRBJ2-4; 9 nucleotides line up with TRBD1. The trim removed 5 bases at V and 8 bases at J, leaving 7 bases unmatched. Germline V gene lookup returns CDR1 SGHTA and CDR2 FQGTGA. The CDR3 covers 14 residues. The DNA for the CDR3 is TGTGCCAGCAGCCCAGACAGGGGGAGTTACATTCAGTACTTC. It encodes CASSPDRGSYIQYF.